This TCR beta chain emerged from a study of cytomegalovirus exposure and HLA in healthy donors. Findings of the study overall: Trimming of TCR beta V- and J-genes showed a link, identified in a later analysis, to a missense DCLRE1C variant.

This PCR relied on a set of 60 Vbeta primers and 13 Jbeta primers. Study processing details: In a later analysis, the count reached approximately 80 million unique TCR beta chains, with 10 million to 14 million shared. Libraries were prepared by immunoSEQ multiplex PCR; TCRdb keeps only in-frame clonotypes and omits some of them. The V and J calls and clone size were taken over from that table, and D and trimming were inferred from the DNA. The listing contains about 140,000 clones. As for this clone: What it binds is not known.

Germline CDR1 reads SGHAT; CDR2 reads FQNNGV. The CDR3 is 18 amino acids. The J segment lost 6 bases and the V segment lost 5 bases, leaving 17 bases of the junction unmatched. The chain has TRBV11-2 and TRBJ2-3, with 10 nucleotides matching TRBD2. Sequencing was carried out using PBMCs. This TCR was sampled from a woman in her late teens or twenties in good health and CMV-seronegative. The CDR3 bases are TGTGCCAGCAGCACTCGTTGGCTGAGCGGGAGGGTAGCTGATACGCAGTATTTT. This sequence encodes CASSTRWLSGRVADTQYF.